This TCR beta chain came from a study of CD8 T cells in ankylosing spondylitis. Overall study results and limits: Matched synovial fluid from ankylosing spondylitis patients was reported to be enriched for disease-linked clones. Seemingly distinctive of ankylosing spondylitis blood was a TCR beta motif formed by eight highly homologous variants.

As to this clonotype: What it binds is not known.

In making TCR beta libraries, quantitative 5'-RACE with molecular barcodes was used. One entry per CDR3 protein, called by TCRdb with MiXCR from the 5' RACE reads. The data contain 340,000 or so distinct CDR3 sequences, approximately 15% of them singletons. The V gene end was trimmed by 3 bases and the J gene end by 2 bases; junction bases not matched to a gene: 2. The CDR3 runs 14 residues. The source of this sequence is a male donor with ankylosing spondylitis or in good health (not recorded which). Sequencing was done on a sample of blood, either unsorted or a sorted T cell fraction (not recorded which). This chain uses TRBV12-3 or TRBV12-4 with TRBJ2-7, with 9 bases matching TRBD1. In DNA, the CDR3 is TGTGCCAGCAGTTTTCGGGACAGGGCCTACGAGCAGTACTTC. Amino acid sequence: CASSFRDRAYEQYF.